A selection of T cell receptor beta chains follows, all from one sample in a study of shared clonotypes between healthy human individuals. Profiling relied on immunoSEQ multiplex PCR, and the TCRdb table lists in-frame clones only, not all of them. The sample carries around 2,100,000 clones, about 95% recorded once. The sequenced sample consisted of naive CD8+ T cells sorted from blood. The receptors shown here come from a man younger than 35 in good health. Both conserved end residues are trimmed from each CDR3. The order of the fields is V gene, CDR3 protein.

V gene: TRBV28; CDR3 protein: ASSLTVYEQY
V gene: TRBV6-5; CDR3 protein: ASSTGDAQY
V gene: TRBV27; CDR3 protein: ASRGGLAWYEQY
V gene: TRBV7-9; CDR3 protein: ASPPPGYTSTDTQY
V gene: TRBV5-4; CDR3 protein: ASRLSGSGSDTQY
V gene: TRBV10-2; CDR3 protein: ASSELAGGLAKNIQY
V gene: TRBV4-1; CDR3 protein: ASSQGPTMNTEAF
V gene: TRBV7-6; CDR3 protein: ASSLDSYNEKLF
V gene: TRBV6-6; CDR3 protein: ASSPVRGEAF
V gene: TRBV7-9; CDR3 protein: ASSPPPGEAYNEQF
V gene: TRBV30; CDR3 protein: AWSDGTGYQPQH
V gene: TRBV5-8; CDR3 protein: ASSLRVNEQF
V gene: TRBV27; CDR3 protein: ASSSIDSTDTQY
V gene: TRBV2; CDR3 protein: ASSEAGSQYEQY
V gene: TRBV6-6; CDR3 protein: ASSYGAAGNTIY
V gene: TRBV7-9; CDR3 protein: ASSLGEGQGAPYEQY
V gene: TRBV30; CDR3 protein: AWSVLAEPGEQY
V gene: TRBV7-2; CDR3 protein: ASSPYPGETQY
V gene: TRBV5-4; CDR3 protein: ASSFDSYEQY
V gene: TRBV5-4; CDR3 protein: ASRDPNGYT
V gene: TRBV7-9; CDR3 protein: ASSLGWGRGSTDTQY
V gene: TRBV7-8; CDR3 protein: ASSWLAASTDTQY
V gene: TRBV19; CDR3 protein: ASLSGTGFTEAF
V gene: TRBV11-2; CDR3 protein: ASSFMGGGEQF
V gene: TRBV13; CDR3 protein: ASSSTKGETQY
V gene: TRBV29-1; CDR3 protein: SVDRANTEAF
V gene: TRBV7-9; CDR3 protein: ASSVQGASQWD
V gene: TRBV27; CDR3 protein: ASSPTVRVRHNEKLF
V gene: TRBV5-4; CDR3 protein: ASSFDRRSYEQY
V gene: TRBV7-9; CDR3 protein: ASTKAGSGGEQF
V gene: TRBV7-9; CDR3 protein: ASSFSGFSDGYT
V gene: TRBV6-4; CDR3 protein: ASSDSGSTDTQY
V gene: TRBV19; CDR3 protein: ASSIWAGDDQETQY
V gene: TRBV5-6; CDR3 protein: ASSLIDTGELF
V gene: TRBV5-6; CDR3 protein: ASSLRDRTMNTEAF
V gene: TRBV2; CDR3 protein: ASERDSSIPTQY
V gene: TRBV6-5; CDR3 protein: ASSPVNTDTQY
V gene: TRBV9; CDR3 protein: ASSDPTSWYNEQF
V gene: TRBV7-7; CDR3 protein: ASSTNPSADTQY
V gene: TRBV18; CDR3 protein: ASSPDTGGYEQY
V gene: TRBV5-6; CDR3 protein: ASSFEGGGHPGTQY
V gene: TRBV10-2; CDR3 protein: ASSESSDSADTQY
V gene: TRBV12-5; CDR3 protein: ASGLDGGWGKPEAF
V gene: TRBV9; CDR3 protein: ASSVVNEGTQY
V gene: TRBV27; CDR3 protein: ASSLVHPYNEQF
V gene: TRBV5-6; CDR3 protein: ASSLELEKLF
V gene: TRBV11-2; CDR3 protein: ASSPPGVNQPQH
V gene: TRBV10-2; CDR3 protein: ASSQGKNTEAF
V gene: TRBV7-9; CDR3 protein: ASSRPAGTEQF
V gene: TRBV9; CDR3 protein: ASSVSRDTFLDNTEAF
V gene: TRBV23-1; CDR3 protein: ASSHKGTYEQY
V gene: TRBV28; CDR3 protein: ASSKPAWETQY
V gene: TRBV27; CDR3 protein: ASSLSSKGAGDTQY
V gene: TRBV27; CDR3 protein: ASSLAANRGYT
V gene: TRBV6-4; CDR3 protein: ASSRTAGGMTEAF